Following are 18 T cell receptor beta chains from one sample sequenced in a study of immune characteristics of hereditary and idiopathic chronic pancreatitis. Here immunoSEQ multiplex PCR was the method, and the copy in TCRdb shows in-frame clones only, minus some. Among 11,000 to 15,000 clones listed, roughly 70% were seen once. Patients having total pancreatectomy with islet autotransplantation provided the chronic pancreatitis pancreas tissue. Sample: pancreas tissue with hereditary chronic pancreatitis. Receptors originate from a human donor with chronic pancreatitis.

This rearrangement joins TRBV14 to TRBJ2-3, with TRBD1 as a possible D gene (6 bases). This CDR3 spans 13 amino acids. CDR1 is SGHDN and CDR2 is FVKESK in the germline V gene. V was clipped by 3 bases and J by 5 bases, with 9 bases between them. CDR3 coding DNA: TGTGCCAGCAGCCATGGGACAAGAGATACGCAGTATTTT. Its protein product is CASSHGTRDTQYF. The variable domain in full, completed from reference TRBV14 and TRBJ2-3, reads EAGVTQFPSHSVIEKGQTVTLRCDPISGHDNLYWYRRVMGKEIKFLLHFVKESKQDESGMPNNRFLAERTGGTYSTLKVQPAELEDSGVYFCASSHGTRDTQYFGPGTRLTVL.

The chain couples TRBV5-1 to TRBJ1-2; D is perhaps TRBD1 (6 bases). The V and J ends lost 0 bases and 8 bases respectively, with 14 bases between them. Germline values: CDR1 SGHRS, CDR2 YFSETQ. The CDR3 covers 14 residues. CDR3 sequence reads: CASSLAARGHGYTF. Written as DNA, the CDR3 is TGCGCCAGCAGCTTGGCTGCCCGGGGGCACGGCTACACCTTC.

The chain uses TRBV19 and TRBJ2-5; D may be TRBD1 (6 bases). Germline V CDR1 and CDR2: LNHDA, SQIVND (reference sequence). The CDR3 has 14 amino acids. V lost 5 bases, J lost 5 bases, and 15 bases lay in between. CDR3 region: CASSGTGHGETQYF. Here the CDR3 DNA reads TGTGCCAGTAGTGGCACAGGGCATGGTGAGACCCAGTACTTC.

V gene TRBV13 combines with J gene TRBJ1-5; 8 bases map to TRBD1. Germline V CDR1 and CDR2: PRHDT, FYEKMQ (reference sequence). The ends lost 1 base at V and 1 base at J; junction bases unmatched: 3. There are 16 residues in the CDR3. CDR3 coding DNA: TGTGCCAGCAGCTTAGCCCGACAGGGGAGCAATCAGCCCCAGCATTTT. As protein: CASSLARQGSNQPQHF.

By share, this clone ranks as medium-sized. The V call is TRBV9, the J call TRBJ2-1, with D unclear. Germline CDR1 reads SGDLS; CDR2 reads YYNGEE. Trimming removed 4 bases from V and 7 bases from J, with 15 bases in between. The CDR3 has 14 amino acids. The CDR3 nucleotides read TGTGCCAGCAGCCCGAGACCTGGGCAGAATGAGCAGTTCTTC. It specifies CASSPRPGQNEQFF.

J is TRBJ2-7 and V is TRBV5-4; D may correspond to TRBD1 or TRBD2 (9 bases each). In germline, CDR1 is SGHNT, CDR2 YYREEE (reference sequence). The CDR3 is 18 amino acids. V was shortened by 4 bases and J by 9 bases, with 32 bases between the two germline ends. This CDR3 is CASSQGQGGSGGRAGQYF. CDR3 DNA sequence: TGTGCCAGCAGCCAGGGACAGGGCGGTTCAGGCGGGAGGGCCGGGCAGTACTTC.

The chain uses TRBV27 and TRBJ2-2; D might be TRBD1 (6 bases). Germline lookup yields CDR1 MNHEY and CDR2 SMNVEV (reference sequence). V gave up 6 bases and J gave up 6 bases, with 14 bases separating them. This CDR3 spans 14 amino acids. CDR3 residues: CASRGANYAGELFF. The CDR3 nucleotides read TGTGCCAGCAGGGGGGCAAACTACGCCGGGGAGCTGTTTTTT.

The rearrangement uses TRBV27 and TRBJ1-1, with 7 bases aligning to TRBD1. The V segment lost 1 base and the J segment 2 bases; nucleotides outside the gene matches: 13. The CDR3 contains 18 residues. Germline V gene data show CDR1 as MNHEY and CDR2 as SMNVEV (reference sequence). CDR3 residues: CASSLLATAGTVNTEAFF. Here the CDR3 DNA reads TGTGCCAGCAGTTTATTGGCCACAGCCGGGACAGTCAACACTGAAGCTTTCTTT.

This clone occurred once. At one end, the junction sequence differs from germline, possibly due to a read error. V is TRBV7-7 and J is TRBJ2-1, with 7 bases aligning to TRBD2. CDR1 is SSHAT, CDR2 FNYEAQ, per germline (reference sequence). This CDR3 is built from 16 residues. CDR3 loop: CASSLEGGSSYNEQFF. Here the CDR3 DNA reads TGTGCTAGCAGCTTAGAGGGCGGGAGCTCCTACAATGAGCAGTTCTTC.

The rearrangement links TRBV5-5 to TRBJ2-7, with 15 bases lining up with TRBD2. V shed 4 bases and J 0 bases; nucleotides not matched to a gene: 5. The CDR3 contains 17 residues. Germline assignment: CDR1 SGHKS and CDR2 YYEKEE (reference sequence). This CDR3 reads CASSLGLAGGVSYEQYF. The CDR3 nucleotides are TGTGCCAGCAGCCTAGGACTAGCGGGAGGGGTCTCCTACGAGCAGTACTTC.

Only one count was recorded for this clone. The chain is built from TRBV7-2 and TRBJ1-3, with 7 nucleotides matching TRBD1. The CDR3 has 15 residues. Unmatched junction bases numbered 2, after V lost 1 base and J lost 2 bases. Germline V lookup: CDR1 SGHTA, CDR2 FQGNSA. The CDR3: CASSLDTGAGNTIYF. The CDR3, as DNA: TGTGCCAGCAGCTTAGACACAGGGGCTGGAAACACCATATATTTT.

The gene calls are TRBV6-5 and TRBJ2-3; D is unresolved. The CDR3 extends over 12 amino acids. Trimming cost V 4 bases and J 2 bases, with 4 bases left between them. Germline V gives CDR1 MNHEY, CDR2 SVGAGI. CDR3: CASSLYTDTQYF. The CDR3 nucleotides read TGTGCCAGCAGTTTGTACACAGATACGCAGTATTTT.

This chain connects TRBV14 to TRBJ1-2, with 8 bases fitting TRBD1. Germline V CDR1 and CDR2: SGHDN, FVKESK. This CDR3 has 13 residues. After removal of 2 bases from V and 8 bases from J, the junction contained 4 bases not matched to a gene. As DNA, the CDR3 is TGTGCCAGCAGCCAACAGGGGGCTGGGGGCTACACCTTC. This codes for CASSQQGAGGYTF.

V is TRBV3-1 (or the pseudogene TRBV3-2) and J is TRBJ2-3, with no clear D. Germline CDR1 and CDR2: LGHDT and YNNKEL (reference sequence). V dropped 1 base and J dropped 1 base, with 6 bases sitting between them. The CDR3 consists of 14 residues. CDR3 loop: CASSQGSRTDTQYF. In DNA, the CDR3 is TGTGCCAGCAGCCAAGGCTCACGCACAGATACGCAGTATTTT.

The gene calls are TRBV2 and TRBJ2-3; no firm D call. The CDR3 runs to 15 residues. Per germline, CDR1 SNHLY and CDR2 FYNNEI. V gave up 5 bases and J gave up 0 bases, with 12 bases separating them. The CDR3 DNA follows: TGTGCCAGCAGTCCCTTAAGGGCTAGCACAGATACGCAGTATTTT. Translating it yields CASSPLRASTDTQYF.

CDR3 loop: CASKPRETGELFF. In DNA, the CDR3 is TGTGCCAGCAAACCCCGGGAAACCGGGGAGCTGTTTTTT. The rearrangement links TRBV2 to TRBJ2-2, with a possible D match to TRBD2 (5 bases). The germline V gene has CDR1 SNHLY and CDR2 FYNNEI. V dropped 7 bases and J dropped 5 bases, with 11 bases sitting between them. This CDR3 comprises 13 residues. The variable domain in full, with the rest retrieved from reference TRBV2 and TRBJ2-2, is EPEVTQTPSHQVTQMGQEVILRCVPISNHLYFYWYRQILGQKVEFLVSFYNNEISEKSEIFDDQFSVERPDGSNFTLKIRSTKLEDSAMYFCASKPRETGELFFGEGSRLTVL.

This clone is judged medium-sized (0.01 to 0.1%). V gene TRBV6-1 combines with J gene TRBJ1-5, with unresolved D. Germline CDR1 reads MNHNS; CDR2 reads SASEGT. V lost 3 bases and J lost 0, with 9 bases in between. CDR3 length: 15 residues. As DNA, the CDR3 is TGTGCCAGCAGTGATCGCGGAGTTAGCAATCAGCCCCAGCATTTT. Protein sequence: CASSDRGVSNQPQHF.

The CDR3 DNA sequence: TGTGCCACCAGCAGAGGGGAGTGGGAGCAGTTCTTC. It translates to CATSRGEWEQFF. This sequence joins TRBV15 and TRBJ2-1; D might be TRBD2 (5 bases). CDR3 length equals 12 residues. Looked up from germline, CDR1 is LNHNV and CDR2 is YYDKDF (reference sequence). Trimming took 1 base from V and 10 from J, leaving 8 bases between them.